This T cell receptor beta chain was observed in a study of T cell responses to AZD1222 COVID-19 vaccine. This CDR3 region has 14 residues. Per the germline V gene, CDR1 is SGHRS and CDR2 is YFSETQ. With V trimmed by 4 bases and J by 3 bases, 5 bases remained unmatched. The method was immunoSEQ multiplex PCR; TCRdb's version includes in-frame clones alone and lacks a portion of them. The sample comprises 100,000 to 150,000 clones, just over 90% of which are singletons, and 6.9% rests with the top ten. The material was peripheral blood, obtained on day 0 of AZD1222 vaccination. This receptor was identified in an adult in good health. The chain carries TRBV5-1 and TRBJ2-3, with TRBD2 matching 7 bases. The CDR3 DNA reads TGCGCCAGCAGCCGGGACTACGGGACAGATACGCAGTATTTT. It yields the protein CASSRDYGTDTQYF.